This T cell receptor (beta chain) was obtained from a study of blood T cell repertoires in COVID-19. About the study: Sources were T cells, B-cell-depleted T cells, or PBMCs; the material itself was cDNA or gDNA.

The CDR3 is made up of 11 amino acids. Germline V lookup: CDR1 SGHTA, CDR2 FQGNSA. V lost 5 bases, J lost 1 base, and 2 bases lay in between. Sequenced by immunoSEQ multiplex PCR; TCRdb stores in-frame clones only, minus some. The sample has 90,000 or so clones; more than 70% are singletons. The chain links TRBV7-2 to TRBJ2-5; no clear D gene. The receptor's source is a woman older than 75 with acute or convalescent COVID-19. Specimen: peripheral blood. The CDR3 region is CASSLQETQYF. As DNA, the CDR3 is TGTGCCAGCAGCCTCCAAGAGACCCAGTACTTC.